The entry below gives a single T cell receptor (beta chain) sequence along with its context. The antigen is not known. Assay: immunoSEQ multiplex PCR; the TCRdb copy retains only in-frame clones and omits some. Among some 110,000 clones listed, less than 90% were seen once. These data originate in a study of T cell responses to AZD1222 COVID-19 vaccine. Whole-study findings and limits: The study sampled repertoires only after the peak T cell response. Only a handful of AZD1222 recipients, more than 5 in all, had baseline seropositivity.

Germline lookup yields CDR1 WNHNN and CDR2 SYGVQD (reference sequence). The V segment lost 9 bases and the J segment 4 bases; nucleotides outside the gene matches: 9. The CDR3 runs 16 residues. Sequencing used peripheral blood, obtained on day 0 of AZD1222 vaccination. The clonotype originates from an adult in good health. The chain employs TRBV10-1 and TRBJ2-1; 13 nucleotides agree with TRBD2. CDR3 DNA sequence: TGCGCCAGAGGACTAGCGGGAGATCTGAAATACAATGAGCAGTTCTTC. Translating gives CARGLAGDLKYNEQFF.